This T cell receptor (beta chain) originates from a study of beta chain features in type 1 diabetes. Study information: Comparable age, gender and cell yields were observed in patients relative to healthy donors. General study results and limits: Sequencing the cDNA could make cells with high TCR expression show up more than they should. A potential PCR bias toward shorter templates would be equal in patient and control samples.

V gave up 4 bases and J gave up 5 bases; unmatched junction bases: 7. The CDR3 is 16 residues long. Germline V lookup: CDR1 WNHNN, CDR2 SYGVQD (reference sequence). The isolated RNA, all of it, was reverse transcribed, so expressed TCRB transcripts were what got sequenced. Assay used: immunoSEQ multiplex PCR; TCRdb lists only in-frame clones, some missing. The data contain 300,000 or so clones, approximately 8.2% of them singletons. Stem cell-like memory, regulatory, central memory and naive CD4+ cells were sorted via CD45RO/CCR7/CD25/CD127/CD95/CD27. This clone has only a few counts. Its specificity is unknown.

This sequence originates from a woman under 30 in good health. The chain has TRBV10-1 and TRBJ2-3, with 12 bases fitting TRBD2. The sequencing input was central memory CD4+ T cells from blood. The CDR3 here is CASSGSLAGGRDTQYF. As DNA, the CDR3 is TGCGCCAGCAGTGGTTCCCTAGCGGGAGGGCGAGATACGCAGTATTTT.